This TCR beta chain was identified in a study of regulatory and conventional T cells in RAG deficiency (dated by TCRdb to 2017 to 2019). Describing the broader study: High-throughput TCR beta sequencing was used to compare the diversity and composition of the Treg, conventional CD4+ and CD8+ T cell repertoires of RAG-deficient patients with those of healthy controls. General conclusions and limits of the study: For some subjects, some T-cell subset analyses were not performed. Unique TCR beta sequences from Treg cells were around 90-fold fewer in Omenn syndrome and CID/AS patients than controls, versus 7.5 to 10-fold for other subsets. Rather than being bona fide Treg cells, the sorted CD25-high CD127-low cells in Omenn syndrome patients may represent peripherally activated cells. All patient T-cell subsets had shorter CDR3 lengths; Omenn syndrome patients showed >85% Treg-Tconv repertoire overlap at nucleotide and amino acid level. Compared with control T-cell subpopulations, the RAG-deficient patients had markedly lower Shannon entropy and higher Simpson indices.

V trim: 3 bases; J trim: 2 bases; unmatched bases: 9. Based on the germline V gene, the CDR1 and CDR2 sequences are WSHSY and SAAADI. From cysteine to phenylalanine, the CDR3 is 17 amino acids long. Only the CDR3 part of the read is kept: 51 bases, read in frame from the first base. Before genomic DNA was extracted, regulatory T cells were isolated from blood as CD4+CD25-high CD127-low cells. For repertoire analyses, the comparison group consisted of fewer than ten healthy control donors. The library was made by the immunoSEQ multiplex PCR assay. Genomic DNA from the sorted T-cell subsets was used to amplify and sequence rearranged TCR beta chain products. For the original study's pipeline: Shannon entropy and Simpson indices were used to measure the diversity of productive TCR beta rearrangements in each repertoire. To assess clonal expansion, the frequencies of the 100 most abundant productive TCR beta clonotypes were added up as a share of total reads. The TRB repertoires were scored with a self-reactivity index built on which amino acids appear at CDR3beta positions 6 and 7. Two-way ANOVA was used for repertoire analyses, while Student t or Mann-Whitney tests were used for flow cytometric analyses. TCRdb took this table from immuneACCESS and kept in-frame rearrangements with V and J called. Such tables lack part of the clones; where checked against another copy, unresolved V genes explain under half of the gap, and the rest is unexplained. For V, J and clone size, that table is used; D and trimming come from the DNA. For this sample the table gives 9,000 to 15,000 clones, of which roughly 94% were detected only once. The ten largest clonotypes hold approximately 1.3% of the sample.

Turning to this clone: Its antigen specificity is not known. No clone much larger than this one lies a single base away; base qualities are absent.

The same specimen was also included in a second study, on regulatory T cells. In that second paper, the authors write: For the multiplex PCR, 52 forward TRBV primers and 13 reverse TRBJ primers were used, and amplification bias was corrected with both assay-based and computational methods. In patients, repertoires had restricted unique TRB V-J pairs and skewed V and J gene usage, with regulatory T cells showing the most marked changes. Between CD3G-deficient patients and healthy controls, the study compared T-cell receptor beta repertoires in sorted regulatory T cells, conventional CD4+ T cells and CD8+ T cells. Peripheral blood mononuclear cells were isolated by Ficoll density separation. Rearranged TRB loci were amplified from genomic DNA by multiplex PCR within the immunoSEQ assay. TRB amplicons were sequenced on an Illumina HiSeq platform. Custom algorithms error-filtered the raw sequences and aligned them to reference gene sequences, after which the immunoSEQ online tools were used for analysis. The frequencies of productive and nonproductive TRB rearrangements were evaluated among unique sequences as well as among total sequences. Groups were compared by t tests, Mann-Whitney tests or two-way ANOVA performed in Prism software.

This TCR was recovered from a human donor in good health. The rearrangement combines TRBV10-2 with TRBJ2-1; 8 bases in the middle match TRBD2. Source material: CD127- CD25+ CD4+ Tregs sorted from blood. At the DNA level, the sequence is TGCGCCAGCAGTGACGTAGGTGGCGGGGGGCCCTACAATGAGCAGTTCTTC. This encodes CASSDVGGGGPYNEQFF.